These T cell receptor beta chains were read from a single sample in a study of blood T cells in healthy people across ages. Each CDR3 protein is one row after TCRdb ran MiXCR on the 5' RACE reads. The sample has approximately 350,000 distinct CDR3 sequences, 52% seen once. The sample was blood. These receptors came from a man aged 60 to 69 in good health. Both conserved end residues are part of each CDR3. Each record gives: V gene, J gene, clone size, D gene, CDR3 protein, CDR3 DNA. A D gene is named only where the DNA matches it firmly. The size of a clone is reported for some rows only, either as once, few or many, or as a class for expanded clones.

>TRBV7-2|TRBJ2-7|many|TRBD1
CASSYTWDRTSPEQYF
TGTGCCAGCAGTTACACTTGGGACAGGACCTCGCCGGAGCAGTACTTC
>TRBV20-1|TRBJ1-2|once|.
CSALTGFFASINYGYTF
TGCAGTGCTTTAACAGGGTTTTTCGCCTCTATTAACTATGGCTACACCTTC
>TRBV6-2/TRBV6-3|TRBJ2-4|.|.
CASSPQVMVKTIQYF
TGTGCCAGCAGTCCACAGGTCATGGTCAAAACCATTCAGTACTTC
>TRBV28|TRBJ2-6|few|.
CASSPTAPGSGANVLTF
TGTGCCAGCAGTCCCACAGCCCCGGGCTCTGGGGCCAACGTCCTGACTTTC
>TRBV28|TRBJ2-7|.|TRBD2
CASSFPGLAGAYEQYF
TGTGCCAGCAGTTTCCCCGGACTAGCGGGAGCCTACGAGCAGTACTTC
>TRBV7-7|TRBJ2-7|.|.
CASSRQSYEQYF
TGTGCTAGCAGCCGACAGTCCTACGAGCAGTACTTC
>TRBV9|TRBJ2-3|.|.
CASSAAGRAADTQYF
TGTGCCAGCAGCGCGGCTGGCAGGGCCGCAGATACGCAGTATTTT
>TRBV4-2|TRBJ2-1|.|TRBD2
CASSQDTSGTAAFDEQFF
TGTGCCAGCAGCCAAGATACGAGCGGGACGGCGGCCTTTGATGAGCAGTTCTTC
>TRBV29-1|TRBJ2-2|.|.
CSVGSGGTGELFF
TGCAGCGTTGGCTCAGGAGGCACCGGGGAGCTGTTTTTT
>TRBV11-2|TRBJ2-3|.|TRBD2
CASSFSLYDAGGTDTQYF
TGTGCCAGCAGCTTCTCGTTGTACGACGCGGGAGGCACAGATACGCAGTATTTT
>TRBV5-1|TRBJ2-7|many|.
CASSPGRISYEQYF
TGCGCCAGCAGCCCCGGTCGGATTTCCTACGAGCAGTACTTC
>TRBV5-1|TRBJ2-7|once|.
CASSSQQGPYEQYF
TGCGCCAGCAGCTCACAACAGGGCCCCTACGAGCAGTACTTC
>TRBV5-1|TRBJ2-7|.|TRBD2
CASSFTAGGPYEQYF
TGCGCCAGCAGTTTTACAGCGGGAGGGCCATACGAGCAGTACTTC
>TRBV7-2|TRBJ2-7|.|.
CASRGGTGYEQYF
TGTGCCAGCCGGGGAGGAACGGGCTACGAGCAGTACTTC
>TRBV4-2|TRBJ2-5|.|.
CASSLSDFQETQYF
TGTGCCAGCAGCCTTTCGGACTTTCAAGAGACCCAGTACTTC
>TRBV4-1|TRBJ1-1|.|.
CASSQDQRGNTEAFF
TGCGCCAGCAGCCAAGATCAACGAGGGAACACTGAAGCTTTCTTT
>TRBV27|TRBJ2-5|.|.
CASSLKGTGYTTETQYF
TGTGCCAGCAGTTTAAAGGGCACAGGGTATACAACGGAGACCCAGTACTTC
>TRBV10-3|TRBJ2-1|.|.
CAISEASFEQFF
TGTGCCATCAGTGAGGCGAGTTTTGAGCAGTTCTTC